These 7 T cell receptor beta chains share one sample of origin, sequenced in a study of T-cell memory formation after mild COVID-19. TCRdb used MiXCR to reprocess the 5' RACE reads, holding one entry per CDR3 protein. The repertoire holds 550,000 to 700,000 distinct CDR3 sequences, under 20% seen once, with around 11% in the top ten. The sequencing input was PBMCs or a T cell subset sorted from them (not recorded which). The receptors come from an adult woman who had mild COVID-19 (a few samples of this study predate the infection). Cell type and time point are not known.

Here the CDR3 reads CASSLERLAEQFF. The CDR3 coding sequence is TGTGCCAGCAGCCTGGAAAGACTAGCGGAGCAGTTCTTC. This sequence joins TRBV5-6 and TRBJ2-1, with TRBD2 matching 8 bases. The CDR3 spans 13 residues. The V segment lost 4 bases and the J segment 10 bases; nucleotides outside the gene matches: 7. Germline CDR1 reads SGHDT; CDR2 reads YYEEEE.

This clonotype was counted only a few times. J is TRBJ2-1 and V is TRBV4-3; 8 nucleotides match TRBD2. Germline V gene sequence: CDR1 LGHNA, CDR2 YSLEER. The CDR3 sequence is 16 residues long. V lost 4 bases, J lost 4 bases, and 9 bases stayed unmatched. The CDR3 DNA is TGCGCCAGCAGCCCTGGGGCAGCGGGAGCTTACAATGAGCAGTTCTTC. Its protein is CASSPGAAGAYNEQFF.

The rearrangement links TRBV6-2 or TRBV6-3 to TRBJ2-5; D ambiguous. Trimming cost V 4 bases and J 0 bases, with 6 bases left between them. CDR3 length: 13 amino acids. CDR1 is MNHEY, CDR2 SVGEGT, per germline. CDR3 in amino acids: CASSWVNQETQYF. The CDR3 DNA reads TGTGCCAGCAGTTGGGTGAACCAAGAGACCCAGTACTTC.

This clonotype has just a few counts. V and J are TRBV12-3 or TRBV12-4 and TRBJ1-5, with D unclear. Trimming pared 6 bases from V and 3 bases from J, leaving 9 bases between. CDR3 length: 13 residues. This CDR3 reads CASSSRVNQPQHF. In DNA, the CDR3 is TGTGCCAGCAGCTCCCGCGTCAATCAGCCCCAGCATTTT.

The chain combines TRBV5-6 with TRBJ1-6, with no clear D. This CDR3 is 14 amino acids long. Trimming left V 7 bases short and J 10 bases short, with 18 bases between. Germline V lookup: CDR1 SGHDT, CDR2 YYEEEE. CDR3 coding DNA: TGTGCCAGCTCCCGTGGGGAGGTTCGATCACCCCTCCACTTT. Amino acid sequence: CASSRGEVRSPLHF.

V and J are TRBV9 and TRBJ2-1; 9 bases align to TRBD2. The ends lost 3 bases at V and 3 bases at J; junction bases unmatched: 4. Looked up from germline, CDR1 is SGDLS and CDR2 is YYNGEE. The CDR3 has 15 amino acids. The CDR3 DNA reads as TGTGCCAGCAGCGCATCTAGCGGGAACTACAATGAGCAGTTCTTC. Its protein product is CASSASSGNYNEQFF. The whole variable domain, filled in from reference TRBV9 and TRBJ2-1, reads DSGVTQTPKHLITATGQRVTLRCSPRSGDLSVYWYQQSLDQGLQFLIQYYNGEERAKGNILERFSAQQFPDLHSELNLSSLELGDSALYFCASSASSGNYNEQFFGPGTRLTVL.

This clonotype was counted a few times. CDR3 sequence (DNA): TGTGCCAGCAGCTTAAGTATCTTCACAGATACGCAGTATTTT. Amino acids: CASSLSIFTDTQYF. The chain couples TRBV5-6 to TRBJ2-3; D is undetermined. The CDR3 totals 14 residues. V was shortened by 2 bases and J by 2 bases, with 9 bases between the two germline ends. Germline V gives CDR1 SGHDT, CDR2 YYEEEE. Full variable domain (outside the CDR3, taken from reference TRBV5-6 and TRBJ2-3): DAGVTQSPTHLIKTRGQQVTLRCSPKSGHDTVSWYQQALGQGPQFIFQYYEEEERQRGNFPDRFSGHQFPNYSSELNVNALLLGDSALYLCASSLSIFTDTQYFGPGTRLTVL.